This T cell receptor beta chain was documented in a study of T cells in Graves' hyperthyroidism and ophthalmopathy. CDR1 is SNHLY and CDR2 is FYNNEI in the germline V gene. The V end lost 11 bases, the J end lost 1 base, and 14 bases lay between the germline ends. This CDR3 spans 13 amino acids. Amplified regions were TCR beta CDR3 sequences from RNA transcripts. HTBI primers were employed in a first-round RT-PCR of the TCR CDR3. MiXCR, applied by TCRdb to the multiplex PCR reads, yields one record per CDR3 protein. The sample has hundreds of thousands of distinct CDR3 sequences, over 40% seen once. Clinical symptoms, serum thyroxine, TRAb, thyroid ultrasound and orbital computed tomography established diagnosis.

The V gene is TRBV2, the J gene TRBJ2-5; no firm D call. This clonotype originated in an adult man with Graves' disease, either hyperthyroidism or ophthalmopathy (not recorded which). The sequenced material came from peripheral blood or thyroid tissue (not recorded which). CDR3 loop: CAWSVMGQETQYF. The CDR3 region has the DNA TGTGCCTGGAGTGTGATGGGCCAAGAGACCCAGTACTTC.